This T cell receptor (beta chain) is drawn from a study of beta chain features in type 1 diabetes. Study conclusions and caveats: Shortening of TCRB CDR3s, moderate but significant, appeared in all four CD4+ subsets of Type 1 diabetes patients. Researchers cautioned that cDNA sequencing could over-represent cells with high TCR expression. PCR could preferentially amplify shorter templates, alike in patients and controls.

The V end lost 5 bases, the J end lost 1 base, and 11 bases lay between the germline ends. In germline, CDR1 is MNHEY, CDR2 SVGAGI. CDR3 length equals 14 residues. This clone was detected a few times. Antigen: not known. The whole isolated RNA underwent reverse transcription, so sequencing captured expressed TCRB transcripts. TCRdb keeps only in-frame clones here, not all; method: immunoSEQ multiplex PCR. The profile shows roughly 180,000 clones, 7.8% of them singletons. The rearrangement joins TRBV6-5 to TRBJ1-1, with D uncertain. This receptor was identified in a woman aged 40 to 49 with type 1 diabetes. The sequenced sample was central memory CD4+ T cells from blood. The chain's CDR3 is CASSIQTGNTEAFF. DNA of the CDR3: TGTGCCAGCAGTATTCAGACGGGGAACACTGAAGCTTTCTTT.